This T cell receptor (beta chain) was identified during a study of CD8 T cells in Susac syndrome. The CDR3 is made up of 14 amino acids. Trimming cost V 6 bases and J 6 bases; bases outside gene matches: 6. The germline V gene has CDR1 LGHDT and CDR2 YNNKEL (reference sequence). Random hexamers were used to reverse transcribe an amount of roughly 0.5 to 1 ug RNA. TCR beta CDR3 was amplified by immunoSEQ multiplex PCR. This amplification extended across 54 Vbeta and 13 Jbeta segments. Each CDR3 protein gets one entry after TCRdb re-called the immunoSEQ multiplex PCR reads with MiXCR. This table holds 100,000 to 150,000 distinct CDR3 sequences, around 94% found once.

Sequenced material: CD8+ T cells from PBMCs. The chain carries TRBV3-1 and TRBJ2-2, with 8 bases that match TRBD2. The sequence came from a human donor with Susac syndrome. The CDR3 region has the DNA TGTGCCAGCAGACGAGCGGGAGAGGCCGGGGAGCTGTTTTTT. This sequence encodes CASRRAGEAGELFF. Full variable domain (remainder filled in from reference TRBV3-1 and TRBJ2-2): DTAVSQTPKYLVTQMGNDKSIKCEQNLGHDTMYWYKQDSKKFLKIMFSYNNKELIINETVPNRFSPKSPDKAHLNLHINSLELGDSAVYFCASRRAGEAGELFFGEGSRLTVL.